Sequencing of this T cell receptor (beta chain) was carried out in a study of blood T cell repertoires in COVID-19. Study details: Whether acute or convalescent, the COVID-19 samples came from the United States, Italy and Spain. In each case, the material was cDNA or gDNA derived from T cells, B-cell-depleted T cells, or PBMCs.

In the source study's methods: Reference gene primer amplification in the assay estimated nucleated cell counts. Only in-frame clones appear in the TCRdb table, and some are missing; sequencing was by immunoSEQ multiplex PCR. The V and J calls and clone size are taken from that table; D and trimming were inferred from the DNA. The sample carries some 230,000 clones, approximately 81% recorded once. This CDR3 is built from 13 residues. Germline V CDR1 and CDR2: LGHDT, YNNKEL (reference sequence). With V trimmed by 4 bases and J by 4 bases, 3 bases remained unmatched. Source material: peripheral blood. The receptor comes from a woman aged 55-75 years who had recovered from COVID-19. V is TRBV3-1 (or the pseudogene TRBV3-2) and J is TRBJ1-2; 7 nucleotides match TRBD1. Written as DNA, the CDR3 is TGTGCCAGCAGCCTTCGGACAGGCTATGGCTACACCTTC. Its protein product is CASSLRTGYGYTF.